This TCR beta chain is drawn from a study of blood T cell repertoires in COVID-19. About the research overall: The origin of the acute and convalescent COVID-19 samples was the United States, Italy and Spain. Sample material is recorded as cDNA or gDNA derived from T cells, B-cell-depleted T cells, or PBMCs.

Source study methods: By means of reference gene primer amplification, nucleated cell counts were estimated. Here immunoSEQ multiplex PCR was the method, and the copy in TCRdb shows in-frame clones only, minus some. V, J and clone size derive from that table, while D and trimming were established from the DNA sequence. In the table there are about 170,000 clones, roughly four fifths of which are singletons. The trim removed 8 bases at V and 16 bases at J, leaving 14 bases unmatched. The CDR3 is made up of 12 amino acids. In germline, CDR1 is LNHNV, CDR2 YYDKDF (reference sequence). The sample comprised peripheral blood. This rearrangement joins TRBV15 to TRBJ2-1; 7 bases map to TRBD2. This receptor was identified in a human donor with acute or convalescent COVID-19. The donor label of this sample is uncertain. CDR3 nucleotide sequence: TGTGCCACCGGCCGGGGGGAACCTATCTACTTCTTC. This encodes CATGRGEPIYFF. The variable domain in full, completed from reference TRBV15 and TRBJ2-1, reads DAMVIQNPRYQVTQFGKPVTLSCSQTLNHNVMYWYQQKSSQAPKLLFHYYDKDFNNEADTPDNFQSRRPNTSFCFLDIRSPGLGDTAMYLCATGRGEPIYFFGPGTRLTVL.